This T cell receptor beta chain derives from a study of blood T cell repertoires in COVID-19. Study information: Sites across the United States, Italy and Spain contributed samples from acute and convalescent COVID-19. PBMCs, B-cell-depleted T cells, or T cells were the source of the cDNA or gDNA that made up the material.

Recruits, aged roughly 18 to 100 years, lived in approximately 26 US areas. The table came from immunoSEQ multiplex PCR; TCRdb's copy has only in-frame clones and leaves some out. The table includes around 370,000 clones, more than 75% detected once. The sequence was collected from a woman between 18 and 29 years old who had recovered from COVID-19. Sequences were obtained from PBMCs or T cells enriched from blood (not recorded which).

The CDR3 here is CASSESGRYGYTF. The CDR3 coding sequence is TGTGCCAGCAGTGAGTCAGGGAGGTATGGCTACACCTTC. This chain joins TRBV2 and TRBJ1-2; D might be TRBD1 (5 bases). The CDR3 is made up of 13 amino acids. Germline CDR1 and CDR2: SNHLY and FYNNEI. V lost 3 bases, J lost 5 bases, and 10 bases lay in between.